This T cell receptor (beta chain) was retrieved from a study of CD8 T cells in ankylosing spondylitis. In its sample, this clonotype was seen many times. No antigen is known for it. Broader study findings: There was reportedly significant enrichment of clones that were disease-linked in matched ankylosing spondylitis synovial fluid. Those disease-linked clones were CD8+; they were also relatively rare in peripheral blood. In ankylosing spondylitis blood, a motif of about eight highly homologous TCR beta variants appeared characteristic. Past research had described some motif variants in reactive arthritis synovial fluid and blood.

By quantitative 5'-RACE with molecular barcodes, the TCR beta libraries were made. TCRdb ran MiXCR on the 5' RACE reads and lists one entry per CDR3 protein. The sample shows approximately 540,000 distinct CDR3 sequences, over 9.5% of them seen only once. The CDR3 loop spans 13 amino acids. Germline CDR1 is SEHNR and CDR2 is FQNEAQ (reference sequence). V lost 8 bases and J 4 bases, leaving 9 bases between the germline ends. The chain is built from TRBV7-9 and TRBJ2-6; no firm D call. The receptor was isolated from a male donor with ankylosing spondylitis. The sequenced sample was blood, either unsorted or a sorted T cell fraction (not recorded which). DNA of the CDR3: TGTGCCAGCCTTACCGCCGGGGCCAACGTCCTGACTTTC. Protein product: CASLTAGANVLTF.